The rows below give T cell receptor beta chains drawn from one sample of a study of chemoradiotherapy in HPV16-positive cancers. The data were produced by immunoSEQ multiplex PCR, yet TCRdb's version contains in-frame clones alone and is incomplete. Of some 21,000 clones in the sample, approximately 89% were seen once. The source was blood, collected from a patient who underwent chemoradiotherapy. These receptors all stem from a human donor with HPV-associated anogenital cancer. CDR3s include the opening cysteine and the closing phenylalanine or tryptophan. Fields, in order: V gene, CDR3 length, J gene, clone size, D gene, CDR3 DNA, CDR3 protein. D genes are given only for firm matches. The size entry is marked missing in some rows and otherwise reads once, few, many or a size class.

V gene: TRBV9; CDR3 length: 14; J gene: TRBJ2-1; clone size: NA; D gene: TRBD1; CDR3 DNA: TGTGCCAGCAGCGCCTACAGGGGGCTGGGTGAGCAGTTCTTC; CDR3 protein: CASSAYRGLGEQFF
V gene: TRBV7-9; CDR3 length: 12; J gene: TRBJ2-3; clone size: NA; D gene: NA; CDR3 DNA: TGTGCCAGCAGCTTTGTATGGAGTACGCAGTATTTT; CDR3 protein: CASSFVWSTQYF
V gene: TRBV10-3; CDR3 length: 16; J gene: TRBJ2-2; clone size: NA; D gene: TRBD1; CDR3 DNA: TGTGCCATCAGGAGGGGGCAGGGCACGAACACCGGGGAGCTGTTTTTT; CDR3 protein: CAIRRGQGTNTGELFF
V gene: TRBV18; CDR3 length: 15; J gene: TRBJ2-7; clone size: NA; D gene: TRBD2; CDR3 DNA: TGTGCCAGCTCGGAAGGACTAGCGGTTTTTTACGAGCAGTACTTC; CDR3 protein: CASSEGLAVFYEQYF
V gene: TRBV29-1; CDR3 length: 12; J gene: TRBJ2-5; clone size: NA; D gene: NA; CDR3 DNA: TGCAGCGTCCGAGAGGGGCGGGAGACCCAGTACTTC; CDR3 protein: CSVREGRETQYF
V gene: TRBV5-1; CDR3 length: 17; J gene: TRBJ2-7; clone size: NA; D gene: TRBD2; CDR3 DNA: TGCGCCAGCACACCGGGACTAGCGGGAGGGAGCTCCTACGAGCAGTACTTC; CDR3 protein: CASTPGLAGGSSYEQYF
V gene: TRBV15; CDR3 length: 16; J gene: TRBJ1-3; clone size: NA; D gene: NA; CDR3 DNA: TGTGCCACCAGCAGAGATAGAGGGCTTTCTGGAAACACCATATATTTT; CDR3 protein: CATSRDRGLSGNTIYF
V gene: TRBV10-2; CDR3 length: 15; J gene: TRBJ1-2; clone size: once; D gene: NA; CDR3 DNA: TGCGCCAGCAGTGAAGTAGCGAAATCCCAGGGTGGCTACACCTTC; CDR3 protein: CASSEVAKSQGGYTF
V gene: TRBV7-2; CDR3 length: 15; J gene: TRBJ1-1; clone size: NA; D gene: NA; CDR3 DNA: TGTGCCAGCAGCCCCCCGGGGATAATGAACACTGAAGCTTTCTTT; CDR3 protein: CASSPPGIMNTEAFF
V gene: TRBV9; CDR3 length: 15; J gene: TRBJ2-7; clone size: NA; D gene: TRBD2; CDR3 DNA: TGTGCCAGCAGCCAAACTAGCGGGAGTTTCAACGAGCAGTACTTC; CDR3 protein: CASSQTSGSFNEQYF
V gene: TRBV11-3; CDR3 length: 14; J gene: TRBJ2-5; clone size: NA; D gene: TRBD1; CDR3 DNA: TGTGCCAGCAGCTTTGGACAGGGGCAAGAGACCCAGTACTTC; CDR3 protein: CASSFGQGQETQYF
V gene: TRBV19; CDR3 length: 14; J gene: TRBJ1-5; clone size: NA; D gene: TRBD1; CDR3 DNA: TGTGCCAGTAGTTCCCGACAGGGCCGTCCTCCCCAGCATTTT; CDR3 protein: CASSSRQGRPPQHF
V gene: TRBV7-3; CDR3 length: 15; J gene: TRBJ2-3; clone size: NA; D gene: NA; CDR3 DNA: TGTGCCAGCAGCCCCGGGGACGGCGGCACAGATACGCAGTATTTT; CDR3 protein: CASSPGDGGTDTQYF
V gene: TRBV19; CDR3 length: 15; J gene: TRBJ2-7; clone size: NA; D gene: TRBD1; CDR3 DNA: TGTGCCAGTAGTACGCGGGACAGGCCAGCCTACGAGCAGTACTTC; CDR3 protein: CASSTRDRPAYEQYF
V gene: TRBV15; CDR3 length: 13; J gene: TRBJ1-1; clone size: NA; D gene: TRBD1; CDR3 DNA: TGTGCCACCAGCAGAGGTGGCAGGGGGGGGGCTTTCTTT; CDR3 protein: CATSRGGRGGAFF
V gene: TRBV2; CDR3 length: 13; J gene: TRBJ1-2; clone size: few; D gene: NA; CDR3 DNA: TGTGCCAGCACCCGGGACATTTTAAATGGCTACACCTTC; CDR3 protein: CASTRDILNGYTF
V gene: TRBV6-5; CDR3 length: 15; J gene: TRBJ1-5; clone size: few; D gene: TRBD1; CDR3 DNA: TGTGCCAGCAGTTACTCAGGGGGCGGGAATCAGCCCCAGCATTTT; CDR3 protein: CASSYSGGGNQPQHF
V gene: TRBV11-2; CDR3 length: 13; J gene: TRBJ2-2; clone size: NA; D gene: NA; CDR3 DNA: TGTGCCAGCAGCTTGGCCATGACCGGGGAGCTGTTTTTT; CDR3 protein: CASSLAMTGELFF
V gene: TRBV7-2; CDR3 length: 13; J gene: TRBJ1-1; clone size: once; D gene: NA; CDR3 DNA: TGTGCCAGCAGCTTAGGAGCGAACACTGAAGCTTTCTTT; CDR3 protein: CASSLGANTEAFF
V gene: TRBV5-1; CDR3 length: 13; J gene: TRBJ1-2; clone size: NA; D gene: NA; CDR3 DNA: TGCGCCAGCAGCACGGACAGAAACTATGGCTACACCTTC; CDR3 protein: CASSTDRNYGYTF
V gene: TRBV7-2; CDR3 length: 13; J gene: TRBJ1-4; clone size: NA; D gene: NA; CDR3 DNA: TGTGCCAGCAGCTTAGTATATGGGGAAAAACTGTTTTTT; CDR3 protein: CASSLVYGEKLFF
V gene: TRBV9; CDR3 length: 15; J gene: TRBJ2-1; clone size: NA; D gene: TRBD2; CDR3 DNA: TGTGCCAGCAGCGTAGAAGCGGGGCTATACAATGAGCAGTTCTTC; CDR3 protein: CASSVEAGLYNEQFF
V gene: TRBV6-5; CDR3 length: 16; J gene: TRBJ2-1; clone size: NA; D gene: TRBD2; CDR3 DNA: TGTGCCAGCAGTTACTCGAAGTTTAGCGGGATCAATGAGCAGTTCTTC; CDR3 protein: CASSYSKFSGINEQFF
V gene: TRBV27; CDR3 length: 18; J gene: TRBJ2-6; clone size: NA; D gene: TRBD2; CDR3 DNA: TGTGCCAGCAGTTTAAGGTCTAGCGGGAGTGCTGGGGCCAACGTCCTGACTTTC; CDR3 protein: CASSLRSSGSAGANVLTF
V gene: TRBV12-5; CDR3 length: 11; J gene: TRBJ2-7; clone size: NA; D gene: NA; CDR3 DNA: TGTGCTAGTGCCTCCTTCGGCGAGCAGTACTTC; CDR3 protein: CASASFGEQYF
V gene: TRBV9; CDR3 length: 14; J gene: TRBJ2-7; clone size: NA; D gene: TRBD2; CDR3 DNA: TGTGCCAGCAGCGTAGGCCTAGCGGGCTACGAGCAGTACTTC; CDR3 protein: CASSVGLAGYEQYF
V gene: TRBV9; CDR3 length: 14; J gene: TRBJ2-7; clone size: few; D gene: TRBD1; CDR3 DNA: TGTGCCAGCAGCGTAGGGGACAGGGGCAACGAGCAGTACTTC; CDR3 protein: CASSVGDRGNEQYF
V gene: TRBV7-2; CDR3 length: 16; J gene: TRBJ2-2; clone size: NA; D gene: TRBD2; CDR3 DNA: TGTGCCAGCAGCTTAGGGACTAGCGGGACCACCGGGGAGCTGTTTTTT; CDR3 protein: CASSLGTSGTTGELFF
V gene: TRBV15; CDR3 length: 16; J gene: TRBJ1-3; clone size: NA; D gene: TRBD1; CDR3 DNA: TGTGCCACCAGCAGACCAGACAGGGGTTCTGGAAACACCATATATTTT; CDR3 protein: CATSRPDRGSGNTIYF
V gene: TRBV19; CDR3 length: 12; J gene: TRBJ2-2; clone size: few; D gene: NA; CDR3 DNA: TGTGCCACTGTCGTGGGTACCGGGGAGCTGTTTTTT; CDR3 protein: CATVVGTGELFF
V gene: TRBV7-3; CDR3 length: 18; J gene: TRBJ2-6; clone size: NA; D gene: TRBD1; CDR3 DNA: TGTGCCAGCAGCACATCCGGGACAGGGAGCTCTGGGGCCAACGTCCTGACTTTC; CDR3 protein: CASSTSGTGSSGANVLTF